Listed here are 32 T cell receptor beta chains from one sample, sequenced in a study of PD-1 blockade in classical Hodgkin lymphoma. TCRdb keeps only in-frame clones here, not all; method: immunoSEQ multiplex PCR. The data show some 27,000 clones, with about 82% seen just once and roughly 17% held by the top ten. As for time point: cycle 4 day 1 (C4D1), after more than five weeks of nivolumab. Every patient was affected by relapse after autologous stem cell transplantation, while exposure to brentuximab vedotin was not uniform. The material was peripheral blood mononuclear cells (PBMCs), obtained before the fourth cycle of nivolumab. Every receptor here comes from a human donor with classical Hodgkin lymphoma.

About this clone itself: This may be a read error, as it is one base from a much larger clone. The chain links TRBV19 to TRBJ1-1; no firm D call. The V gene lost 0 bases and the J gene lost 6 bases, with 8 bases spanning the gap. The germline V gene has CDR1 LNHDA and CDR2 SQIVND (reference sequence). The CDR3 runs to 13 residues. The CDR3 sequence is CASSIDPSAEAFF. In nucleotides, the CDR3 is TGTGCCAGTAGTATAGATCCATCGGCTGAAGCTTTCTTT.

The genes are TRBV10-3 and TRBJ2-5; D is perhaps TRBD1 or TRBD2 (5 bases each). V lost 11 bases and J lost 2, with 15 bases in between. The CDR3 contains 13 residues. Germline loops: CDR1 ENHRY, CDR2 SYGVKD. The CDR3: CAACRDPQETQYF. CDR3 nucleotides: TGTGCCGCGTGTAGGGACCCACAAGAGACCCAGTACTTC.

This clone was seen only once. The chain uses TRBV5-4 and TRBJ1-1; D not resolved. The V and J ends lost 0 bases and 6 bases respectively, with 9 bases between them. CDR3 length: 13 residues. Germline V gives CDR1 SGHNT, CDR2 YYREEE (reference sequence). The CDR3 spells CASSLVGAAEAFF. CDR3 nucleotides: TGTGCCAGCAGCTTGGTGGGCGCCGCTGAAGCTTTCTTT.

The V and J genes are TRBV27 and TRBJ2-7, with D hard to call. V was pared by 7 bases and J by 0 bases, with 19 bases between. This CDR3 has 16 residues. Germline assignment: CDR1 MNHEY and CDR2 SMNVEV (reference sequence). This chain's CDR3 is CASTPRENVGSYEQYF. The CDR3 DNA reads TGTGCCAGCACCCCGAGAGAAAATGTTGGCTCCTACGAGCAGTACTTC.

V and J are TRBV4-3 and TRBJ1-5; tentative D call: TRBD1 (5 bases). Trimming shortened V by 1 base and J by 15 bases, and 16 bases separated the two germline ends. This CDR3 spans 13 amino acids. Germline CDR1 and CDR2: LGHNA and YSLEER. The DNA of the CDR3 is TGCGCCAGCAGCCAAGGATCTCAGGGTGGGTTGCATTTT. It is translated as CASSQGSQGGLHF.

This clone was seen more than once but under ten times. This sequence joins TRBV7-2 and TRBJ2-5; unclear D gene. Deletions cut 4 bases from V and 5 bases from J, with 11 bases between. Germline V lookup: CDR1 SGHTA, CDR2 FQGNSA. This CDR3 spans 13 amino acids. The CDR3 DNA is TGTGCCAGCAGCTCCGGCCCCGGCGAGACCCAGTACTTC. Translated, it gives CASSSGPGETQYF.

V is TRBV20-1 and J is TRBJ2-1; D remains ambiguous. V lost 4 bases, J lost 7 bases, and 5 bases lay in between. This CDR3 is 10 amino acids long. Germline V gene sequence: CDR1 DFQATT, CDR2 SNEGSKA (reference sequence). The CDR3 sequence: CSATSNEQFF. In nucleotides, the CDR3 is TGCAGTGCTACTTCGAATGAGCAGTTCTTC.

The V call is TRBV29-1, the J call TRBJ2-7; perhaps TRBD1 as D (5 bases). V lost 5 bases and J 5 bases, leaving 13 bases between the germline ends. Germline V CDR1 and CDR2: SQVTM, ANQGSEA. The CDR3 spans 12 residues. The CDR3 loop is CSVLRLDNEQYF. CDR3 DNA: TGCAGCGTTCTCCGGCTGGACAACGAGCAGTACTTC.

J is TRBJ1-1 and V is TRBV19; TRBD1 might be the D (5 bases). With 3 bases removed from V and 1 base from J, the gap between germline ends came to 12 bases. The CDR3 consists of 15 residues. The germline V gene has CDR1 LNHDA and CDR2 SQIVND (reference sequence). The CDR3 loop reads CASSISGQPNTEAFF. In DNA, the CDR3 is TGTGCCAGTAGTATCTCCGGACAACCGAACACTGAAGCTTTCTTT. The entire variable domain, with the rest obtained from reference TRBV19 and TRBJ1-1, is as follows: DGGITQSPKYLFRKEGQNVTLSCEQNLNHDAMYWYRQDPGQGLRLIYYSQIVNDFQKGDIAEGYSVSREKKESFPLTVTSAQKNPTAFYLCASSISGQPNTEAFFGQGTRLTVV.

The CDR3, as DNA: TGCGCCAGCACCGTTGCCGGGGGACTAACCTACGAGCAGTACTTC. Translating it yields CASTVAGGLTYEQYF. V is TRBV5-1 and J is TRBJ2-7; 7 nucleotides line up with TRBD2. The germline CDR1 and CDR2 sequences are SGHRS and YFSETQ. Trimming at V came to 6 bases and at J to 2 bases, leaving 11 bases not matched to a gene. The CDR3 contains 15 residues.

Notes on this clone: At the DNA level, this CDR3 is encoded by other sequences in the same sample as well. The chain has TRBV29-1 and TRBJ2-5; no clear D gene. The CDR3 extends over 11 amino acids. Per the germline V gene, CDR1 is SQVTM and CDR2 is ANQGSEA. V lost 4 bases to trimming and J lost 5 bases, with 8 bases between them. This CDR3 is CSVVTSETQYF. Written as DNA, the CDR3 is TGCAGCGTTGTAACGAGTGAGACCCAGTACTTC.

The rearrangement links TRBV6-1 to TRBJ1-1, with D tentatively TRBD1 (6 bases). In germline, CDR1 is MNHNS, CDR2 SASEGT. The CDR3 runs to 15 residues. Deletions cut 4 bases from V and 1 base from J, with 13 bases between. This CDR3 reads CASSATTDRNTEAFF. The CDR3 DNA sequence: TGTGCCAGCAGTGCGACGACGGACAGGAACACTGAAGCTTTCTTT.

The genes are TRBV7-2 and TRBJ2-3; 9 bases are shared with TRBD1. This CDR3 comprises 15 residues. The germline CDR1 and CDR2 sequences are SGHTA and FQGNSA. V lost 5 bases to trimming and J lost 8 bases; unmatched junction nucleotides: 11. This chain's CDR3 is CASSTRQGGPATQYF. The CDR3 DNA is TGTGCCAGCAGCACCCGACAGGGGGGTCCCGCTACGCAGTATTTT.

The chain links TRBV28 to TRBJ2-7; 8 nucleotides match TRBD1. The V gene end was trimmed by 6 bases and the J gene end by 7 bases; junction bases not matched to a gene: 2. Per the germline V gene, CDR1 is MDHEN and CDR2 is SYDVKM. The CDR3 runs 11 residues. The CDR3 reads CASRRTGEQYF. In DNA form, the CDR3 reads TGTGCCAGCAGGAGGACAGGGGAGCAGTACTTC.

The rearrangement uses TRBV7-5 and TRBJ1-2; the DNA was not used to check the table's D call, TRBD1. TRBV7-5 is deemed a pseudogene. The CDR3 runs 16 residues. Here the CDR3 DNA reads TGTGCCAGAAGCTTAGAACAGGGGACCCCTATTGGTGGCTACACCTTC. As protein: CARSLEQGTPIGGYTF.

This clone was counted only a few times. The chain employs TRBV5-6 and TRBJ1-1, with D maybe TRBD1 (6 bases). V was pared by 4 bases and J by 1 base, with 14 bases between. The CDR3 extends over 15 amino acids. Germline V gene sequence: CDR1 SGHDT, CDR2 YYEEEE. The CDR3, as DNA: TGTGCCAGCAGCCCCTACAGGGCCCCGAACACTGAAGCTTTCTTT. Its translation: CASSPYRAPNTEAFF.

The rearrangement uses TRBV4-1 and TRBJ2-7; a weak D match, TRBD2 (5 bases). CDR1 MGHRA and CDR2 YSYEKL come from the germline V gene. This CDR3 is 14 amino acids long. V was clipped by 1 base and J by 6 bases, with 13 bases between them. This CDR3 reads CASSQVYEGSEQYF. The CDR3 DNA reads TGCGCCAGCAGCCAAGTGTATGAGGGTTCCGAGCAGTACTTC.

The chain employs TRBV7-9 and TRBJ2-1, with a weak D call TRBD2 (5 bases). The CDR3 contains 18 residues. Trimming removed 3 bases at V and 4 bases at J, with 22 bases between. Germline V gives CDR1 SEHNR, CDR2 FQNEAQ (reference sequence). The CDR3 region is CASSFGSAGRLRYNEQFF. CDR3 DNA sequence: TGTGCCAGCAGCTTTGGTTCGGCGGGCCGACTAAGATACAATGAGCAGTTCTTC.

As to this clone: A junction end diverges from the germline sequence, so it may reflect a read error. The rearrangement joins TRBV6-1 to TRBJ2-1, with unresolved D. CDR3 length equals 13 residues. Germline CDR1 reads MNHNS; CDR2 reads SASEGT. The CDR3 nucleotides read TGTGCCAGCACGCGCAGGATCGACAATGGGCAGTTCTTC. Translation: CASTRRIDNGQFF.

The rearrangement joins TRBV7-9 to TRBJ2-7; D perhaps matches TRBD1 (6 bases). The germline V gene has CDR1 SEHNR and CDR2 FQNEAQ (reference sequence). CDR3 length equals 16 residues. V was pared by 4 bases and J by 4 bases, with 20 bases between. The CDR3 sequence: CASSSGDPRDRYEQYF. The CDR3, as DNA: TGTGCCAGCAGCTCAGGGGACCCCCGCGACCGATACGAGCAGTACTTC.

The rearrangement joins TRBV7-3 to TRBJ2-7, with 8 bases matching TRBD2. V gave up 1 base and J gave up 0 bases; unmatched junction bases: 8. Germline V gives CDR1 SGHTA, CDR2 FQGTGA. CDR3 length: 17 amino acids. CDR3 in amino acids: CASSLKAVAGSSYEQYF. The CDR3 coding sequence is TGTGCCAGCAGCTTAAAGGCCGTAGCGGGGAGCTCCTACGAGCAGTACTTC.

This clone turned up a few times. The J gene is TRBJ2-3, the V gene TRBV5-1; no firm D call. CDR1 and CDR2 from the germline V gene are SGHRS and YFSETQ. This CDR3 is 14 amino acids long. With 0 bases removed from V and 7 bases from J, the gap between germline ends came to 12 bases. In DNA, the CDR3 is TGCGCCAGCAGCTTGGACCACGGAATTAATACGCAGTATTTT. Translating gives CASSLDHGINTQYF.

The chain is built from TRBV19 and TRBJ2-7; 11 nucleotides match TRBD2. The CDR3 is 16 amino acids. J was trimmed by 1 base and V by 2 bases; bases with no gene match: 4. CDR1 LNHDA and CDR2 SQIVND come from the germline V gene (reference sequence). CDR3 in DNA: TGTGCCAGTAGTATAAGAGGACTAGCGGGTTCCTACGAGCAGTACTTC. Translation gives CASSIRGLAGSYEQYF.

V gene TRBV28 combines with J gene TRBJ1-2; TRBD1 agrees at 11 bases. The CDR3 spans 15 residues. Looked up from germline, CDR1 is MDHEN and CDR2 is SYDVKM. V shed 3 bases and J 8 bases; nucleotides not matched to a gene: 8. CDR3 region: CASSFGQGALLGYTF. Here the CDR3 DNA reads TGTGCCAGCAGTTTCGGACAGGGGGCCTTGTTAGGCTACACCTTC.

This clone was counted only a few times. This chain joins TRBV6-5 and TRBJ1-4; D ambiguous. This CDR3 has 13 residues. Germline-derived CDR1 and CDR2 are MNHEY and SVGAGI. V was shortened by 0 bases and J by 8 bases, with 7 bases between the two germline ends. The CDR3: CASSYSAREKLFF. The DNA for the CDR3 is TGTGCCAGCAGTTACTCGGCCAGGGAAAAACTGTTTTTT.

This clone has a handful of counts. The rearrangement links TRBV27 to TRBJ2-3; TRBD2 agrees at 9 bases. The germline V gene has CDR1 MNHEY and CDR2 SMNVEV (reference sequence). The CDR3 loop spans 14 amino acids. Unmatched junction bases numbered 1, after V lost 3 bases and J lost 3 bases. The CDR3 region has the DNA TGTGCCAGCAGTTTGGGACTAGCAACAGATACGCAGTATTTT. It codes for CASSLGLATDTQYF.

This sequence joins TRBV7-2 and TRBJ2-5; 11 positions agree with TRBD2. Germline values: CDR1 SGHTA, CDR2 FQGNSA. J gave up 5 bases and V 5 bases, and 7 bases lay outside the gene matches. This CDR3 contains 15 residues. For the CDR3, the DNA is TGTGCCAGCAGCCGTCTAGCGGGAGGACGTGAGACCCAGTACTTC. Its translation: CASSRLAGGRETQYF. Looking up the rest from reference TRBV7-2 and TRBJ2-5 gives the full variable domain: GAGVSQSPSNKVTEKGKDVELRCDPISGHTALYWYRQSLGQGLEFLIYFQGNSAPDKSGLPSDRFSAERTGGSVSTLTIQRTQQEDSAVYLCASSRLAGGRETQYFGPGTRLLVL.

The chain is built from TRBV6-1 and TRBJ2-7, with 8 nucleotides matching TRBD2. This CDR3 is built from 13 residues. V trimming: 8 bases; J trimming: 3 bases; junction bases outside the gene matches: 6. Germline lookup yields CDR1 MNHNS and CDR2 SASEGT. The CDR3 DNA reads as TGTGCCAGCTCTCAGCGGGAGAACTACGAGCAGTACTTC. It yields the protein CASSQRENYEQYF.

The chain uses TRBV4-1 and TRBJ2-7; D possibly corresponds to TRBD2 (6 bases). The germline V and J ends were trimmed by 3 bases and 1 base, with 16 bases remaining between them. Germline assignment: CDR1 MGHRA and CDR2 YSYEKL. The CDR3 loop spans 16 amino acids. CDR3 bases: TGCGCCAGCAGCCAGGCCCAGGGCGGGATTTCCTACGAGCAGTACTTC. Its protein product is CASSQAQGGISYEQYF.

This clone turned up a few times. This chain joins TRBV19 and TRBJ2-7; 13 bases are shared with TRBD2. CDR3 length: 13 amino acids. The V and J ends lost 8 bases and 7 bases, in that order; junction bases with no gene match: 5. Germline CDR1 is LNHDA and CDR2 is SQIVND (reference sequence). DNA of the CDR3: TGTGCCAGTGGACTAGCGGGAGTAAGGGAGCAGTACTTC. Its protein is CASGLAGVREQYF.

This clone was seen only once. This chain joins TRBV19 and TRBJ2-3; D is unclear. V was shortened by 3 bases and J by 2 bases, with 9 bases between the two germline ends. The CDR3 consists of 14 residues. Germline CDR1 and CDR2: LNHDA and SQIVND (reference sequence). The CDR3 sequence: CASSIVGYTDTQYF. The CDR3 nucleotides are TGTGCCAGTAGTATTGTGGGGTACACAGATACGCAGTATTTT.

The chain links TRBV6-6 to TRBJ1-1; 9 bases match TRBD1. CDR1 is MNHNY and CDR2 is SVGAGI in the germline V gene (reference sequence). This CDR3 is 16 amino acids long. J lost 6 bases, V lost 0 bases, and 8 bases had no gene match. The CDR3 loop reads CASSYSRQGGPAEAFF. DNA for the CDR3: TGTGCCAGCAGTTACTCCCGACAGGGGGGCCCGGCTGAAGCTTTCTTT.